This T cell receptor beta chain was identified during a study of shared clonotypes between healthy human individuals. CDR1 is SGHVS and CDR2 is FNYEAQ in the germline V gene. The V segment lost 3 bases and the J segment 6 bases; nucleotides outside the gene matches: 10. The CDR3 has 15 residues. Sequencing was performed with immunoSEQ multiplex PCR; in TCRdb, only in-frame clones are kept and a portion is missing. The sample has more than 550,000 clones; 80% to 95% are singletons. Study observations and caveats: Having only a few donors restricted how much genetic and exposure-history diversity was captured.

With respect to this clone: The antigen remains unidentified.

The sample consisted of memory CD8+ T cells from PBMCs. Regarding subset: CD45RO+ cells pooled with CCR7-negative TemRA cells. The gene calls are TRBV7-6 and TRBJ2-7, with TRBD1 matching over 8 bases. The sequence came from a man aged 18 to 29 in good health. Some clones in this sample may be carry-over from other donors' samples. In DNA form, the CDR3 reads TGTGCCAGCAGCTTCATAGGAGGACAGGGATCCGAGCAGTACTTC. Its protein is CASSFIGGQGSEQYF.